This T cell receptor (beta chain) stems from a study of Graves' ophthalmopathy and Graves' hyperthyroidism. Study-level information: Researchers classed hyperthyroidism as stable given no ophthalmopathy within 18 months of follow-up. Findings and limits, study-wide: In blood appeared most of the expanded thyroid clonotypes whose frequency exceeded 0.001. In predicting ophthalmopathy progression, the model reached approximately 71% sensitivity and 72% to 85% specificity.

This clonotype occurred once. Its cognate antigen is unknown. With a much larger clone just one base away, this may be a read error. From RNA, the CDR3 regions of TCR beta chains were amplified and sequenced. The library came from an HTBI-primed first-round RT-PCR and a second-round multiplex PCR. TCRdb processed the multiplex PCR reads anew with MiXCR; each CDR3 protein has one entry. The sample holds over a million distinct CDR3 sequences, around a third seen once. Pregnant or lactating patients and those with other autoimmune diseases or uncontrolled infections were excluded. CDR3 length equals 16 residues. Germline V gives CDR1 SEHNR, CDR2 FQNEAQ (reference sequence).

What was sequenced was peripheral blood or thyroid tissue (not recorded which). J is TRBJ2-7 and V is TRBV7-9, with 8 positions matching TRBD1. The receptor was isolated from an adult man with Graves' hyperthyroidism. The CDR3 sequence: CASSLKGSGQVEERYF. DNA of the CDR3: TGTGCCAGCAGCTTAAAAGGGTCGGGACAGGTGGAGGAGCGGTACTTC.